The T cell receptor beta chain described here comes from a study of T cell changes during pregnancy in multiple sclerosis (dated by TCRdb to between 2018 and 2021). Turning to the overall study: The study examined how the T cell repertoire changed over the course of pregnancy in women with multiple sclerosis.

There are 19 amino acids in the CDR3, from cysteine to phenylalanine inclusive. Just CDR3 DNA is preserved here, 57 bases in frame from base 1. Trimming takes 6 bases from V and 2 bases from J, and the germline ends sit 26 bases apart. Looking up the germline V gene yields CDR1 SNHLY and CDR2 FYNNEI. Turning to this clone: Its recognized antigen is unknown. Base qualities were left out, and no much larger clone turns up one base away.

Library method: the immunoSEQ multiplex PCR assay. Drawn from immuneACCESS, this table holds only the in-frame rearrangements with V and J called that TCRdb kept. Clones are partly lost; checked studies trace under half to an unresolved V gene and leave the rest unexplained. A total of about 40,000 clones appear in this sample, around nine tenths of them only once. Clones ranked in the top ten supply about 1.2% of the sample. The clonotype was recovered from a female donor with multiple sclerosis, enrolled in a pregnancy study. Recombination joined TRBV2 with TRBJ1-3; the D segment could be TRBD1, given 6 matching bases. The sample consisted of peripheral blood, taken before pregnancy. The DNA sequence reads TGTGCCAGCAGGGCCGTACAGGGCAACGAATTCCTGGCTGGAAACACCATATATTTT. It encodes CASRAVQGNEFLAGNTIYF. The entire variable domain, with the stretches around the CDR3 drawn from the reference TRBV2 and TRBJ1-3 proteins, is EPEVTQTPSHQVTQMGQEVILRCVPISNHLYFYWYRQILGQKVEFLVSFYNNEISEKSEIFDDQFSVERPDGSNFTLKIRSTKLEDSAMYFCASRAVQGNEFLAGNTIYFGEGSWLTVV.